This T cell receptor (beta chain) was identified during a study of T cell responses to AZD1222 COVID-19 vaccine. The study's findings and limits: It was only after the peak T cell response that any repertoires were sampled. CD4 TCRs associated with vaccination spanned spike, dominating at 160-218 and 743-854.

The length of the CDR3 is 14 residues. Trimming shortened V by 4 bases and J by 2 bases, and 13 bases separated the two germline ends. Germline V gives CDR1 SGHRS, CDR2 YFSETQ. Points on this clone: Its antigen is as yet unknown.

Generated by immunoSEQ multiplex PCR, the TCRdb table keeps only in-frame clones and is missing some. This sample has roughly 150,000 clones, with 87% found just once. Researchers grouped second doses given at about 4 or about 12 weeks into one pool. The clonotype originates from an adult who received the AZD1222 COVID-19 vaccine. The J gene is TRBJ2-7, the V gene TRBV5-1, with D possibly being TRBD2 (6 bases). The input for sequencing was peripheral blood, taken 28 days after the second AZD1222 dose. The CDR3 sequence is CASSQTSFTYEQYF. In DNA, the CDR3 is TGCGCCAGCAGCCAAACTAGCTTTACCTACGAGCAGTACTTC. The full variable domain, its missing parts supplied by reference TRBV5-1 and TRBJ2-7, is KAGVTQTPRYLIKTRGQQVTLSCSPISGHRSVSWYQQTPGQGLQFLFEYFSETQRNKGNFPGRFSGRQFSNSRSEMNVSTLELGDSALYLCASSQTSFTYEQYFGPGTRLTVT.